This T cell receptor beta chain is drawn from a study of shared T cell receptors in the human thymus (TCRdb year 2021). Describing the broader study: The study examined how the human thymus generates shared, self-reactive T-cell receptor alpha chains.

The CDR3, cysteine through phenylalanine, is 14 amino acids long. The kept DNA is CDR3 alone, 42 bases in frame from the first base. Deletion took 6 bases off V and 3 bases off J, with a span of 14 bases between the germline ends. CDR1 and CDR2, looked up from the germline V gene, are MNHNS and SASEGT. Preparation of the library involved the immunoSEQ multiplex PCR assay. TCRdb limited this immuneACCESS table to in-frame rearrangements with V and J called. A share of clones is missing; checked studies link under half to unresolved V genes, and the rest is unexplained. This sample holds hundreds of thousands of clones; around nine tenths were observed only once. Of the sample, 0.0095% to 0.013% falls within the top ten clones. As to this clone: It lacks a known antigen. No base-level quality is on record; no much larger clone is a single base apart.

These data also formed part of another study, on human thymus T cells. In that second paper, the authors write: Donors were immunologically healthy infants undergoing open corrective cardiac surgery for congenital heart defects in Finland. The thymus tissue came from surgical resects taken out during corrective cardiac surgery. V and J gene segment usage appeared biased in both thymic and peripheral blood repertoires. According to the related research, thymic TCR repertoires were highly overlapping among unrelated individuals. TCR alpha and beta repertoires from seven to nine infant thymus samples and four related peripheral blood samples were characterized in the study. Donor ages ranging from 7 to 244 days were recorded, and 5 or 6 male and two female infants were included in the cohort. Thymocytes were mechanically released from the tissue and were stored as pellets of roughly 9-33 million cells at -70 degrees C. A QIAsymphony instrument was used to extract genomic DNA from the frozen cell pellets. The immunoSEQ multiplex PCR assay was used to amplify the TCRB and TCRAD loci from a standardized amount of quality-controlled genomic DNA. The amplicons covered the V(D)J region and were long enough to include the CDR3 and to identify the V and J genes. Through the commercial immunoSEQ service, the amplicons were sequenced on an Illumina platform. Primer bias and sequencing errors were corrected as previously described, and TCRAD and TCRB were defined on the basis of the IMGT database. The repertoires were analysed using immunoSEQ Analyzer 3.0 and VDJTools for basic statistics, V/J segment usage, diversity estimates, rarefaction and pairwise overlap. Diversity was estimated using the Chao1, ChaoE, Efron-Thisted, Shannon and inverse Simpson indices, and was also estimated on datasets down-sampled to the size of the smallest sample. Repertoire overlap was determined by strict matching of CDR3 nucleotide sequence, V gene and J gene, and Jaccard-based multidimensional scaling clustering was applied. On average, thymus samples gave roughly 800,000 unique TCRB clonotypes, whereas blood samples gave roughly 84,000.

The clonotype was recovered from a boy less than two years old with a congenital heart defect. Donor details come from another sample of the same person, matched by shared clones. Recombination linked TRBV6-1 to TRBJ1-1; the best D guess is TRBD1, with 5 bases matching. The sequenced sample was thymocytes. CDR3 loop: CASRRSGGYTEAFF. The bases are TGTGCCAGCAGGAGGAGCGGGGGATACACTGAAGCTTTCTTT.